This is a list of T cell receptor beta chains from one sample in a study of T cell changes during pregnancy in multiple sclerosis. Only in-frame clones appear in the TCRdb table, and some are missing; sequencing was by immunoSEQ multiplex PCR. The sample has roughly 40,000 clones; around 94% are singletons. The sequencing here drew on peripheral blood, taken before pregnancy. All receptors come from a female donor with multiple sclerosis, enrolled in a pregnancy study. Each CDR3 is given with its conserved first and last residue. The D gene is left open where the match is weak. Size is omitted from some rows. Given values are once, few, many or a class for expanded clones.

D	length	V	size	J	CDR3	DNA
.	12	TRBV7-9	.	TRBJ2-7	CAWLGDTGEQYF	TGTGCCTGGCTAGGGGATACGGGCGAGCAGTACTTC
TRBD1	17	TRBV19	.	TRBJ1-1	CASKVRREWTGNTEAFF	TGTGCCAGTAAGGTGAGGAGGGAATGGACAGGAAACACTGAAGCTTTCTTT
.	14	TRBV7-2	few	TRBJ2-3	CASSRLGVTDTQYF	TGTGCCAGCAGCCGACTAGGAGTGACAGATACGCAGTATTTT
TRBD2	15	TRBV6-5	.	TRBJ2-3	CASSPWGGITDTQYF	TGTGCCAGCAGTCCCTGGGGGGGAATCACAGATACGCAGTATTTT
.	13	TRBV2	.	TRBJ2-2	CASRGPGTGELFF	TGTGCCAGCAGGGGCCCTGGCACCGGGGAGCTGTTTTTT
.	13	TRBV9	medium-sized	TRBJ1-3	CASSVDRGNTIYF	TGTGCCAGCAGCGTAGACAGGGGAAACACCATATATTTT
.	17	TRBV28	.	TRBJ1-3	CASSLSPQNGGYNTIYF	TGTGCCAGCAGTTTATCCCCCCAAAACGGGGGTTACAACACCATATATTTT
TRBD1	16	TRBV4-2	once	TRBJ2-1	CASSPAAQGALNEQFF	TGTGCCAGCAGCCCCGCGGCACAGGGGGCGTTGAATGAGCAGTTCTTC
TRBD2	14	TRBV28	once	TRBJ2-1	CASGRGRAANEQFF	TGTGCCAGCGGGCGCGGGAGGGCCGCTAATGAGCAGTTCTTC
TRBD1	18	TRBV7-2	.	TRBJ2-2	CASSLQTGLEGRMGELFF	TGTGCCAGCAGCCTTCAGACAGGGTTAGAAGGAAGGATGGGGGAGCTGTTTTTT
.	14	TRBV11-2	.	TRBJ2-5	CASSLVLAGQTQYF	TGTGCCAGCAGCTTAGTGCTAGCTGGGCAGACCCAGTACTTC
TRBD2	15	TRBV5-4	.	TRBJ2-1	CATGKTSGSYNEQFF	TGTGCCACCGGAAAGACTAGCGGCTCCTACAATGAGCAGTTCTTC
.	11	TRBV10-1	.	TRBJ2-7	CASSGSGEQYF	TGCGCCAGCAGTGGAAGCGGGGAGCAGTACTTC
TRBD1	14	TRBV5-1	.	TRBJ1-2	CASSLGQGDHGYTF	TGCGCCAGCAGCTTAGGACAGGGGGACCATGGCTACACCTTC
.	15	TRBV7-9	.	TRBJ2-5	CASSFTEDRKETQYF	TGTGCCAGCAGCTTTACCGAGGACAGAAAAGAGACCCAGTACTTC
.	18	TRBV7-5	.	TRBJ2-2	CVRSLRWLAGGNTGELFF	TGTGTCAGAAGCTTAAGGTGGCTAGCGGGAGGAAACACCGGGGAGCTGTTTTTT
.	13	TRBV28	.	TRBJ1-1	CASSPPLNTEAFF	TGTGCCAGCAGCCCCCCGTTAAACACTGAAGCTTTCTTT
TRBD1	14	TRBV27	.	TRBJ1-1	CASRLTGGYTEAFF	TGTGCCAGCAGGTTGACAGGGGGTTACACTGAAGCTTTCTTT
.	15	TRBV25-1	.	TRBJ2-1	CASSASVSSYNEQFF	TGTGCCAGCAGCGCTAGCGTGAGCTCCTACAATGAGCAGTTCTTC
TRBD1	14	TRBV28	.	TRBJ1-5	CASSSGGGNQPQHF	TGTGCCAGCAGTTCAGGGGGCGGCAATCAGCCCCAGCATTTT
TRBD1	13	TRBV7-2	.	TRBJ2-3	CASSPGQGTVQYF	TGTGCCAGCAGCCCCGGACAGGGGACTGTGCAGTATTTT
.	18	TRBV19	.	TRBJ1-5	CASSTPEGVQYSNQPQHF	TGTGCCAGTAGTACTCCAGAAGGAGTCCAGTATAGCAATCAGCCCCAGCATTTT
TRBD2	16	TRBV7-7	.	TRBJ2-5	CASSPWRVAGGETQYF	TGTGCTAGCAGCCCCTGGAGGGTAGCGGGAGGAGAGACCCAGTACTTC
TRBD2	14	TRBV5-1	.	TRBJ2-7	CASSLETSSYEQYF	TGCGCCAGCAGCTTGGAGACTAGCAGCTACGAGCAGTACTTC
.	14	TRBV6-5	.	TRBJ2-3	CASRVATRTDTQYF	TGTGCCAGCAGAGTAGCGACCCGCACAGATACGCAGTATTTT
.	13	TRBV28	.	TRBJ2-4	CAPEGTIKNIQYF	TGTGCCCCCGAGGGGACAATCAAAAACATTCAGTACTTC
TRBD2	16	TRBV28	.	TRBJ2-7	CASSLGLAGGRYEQYF	TGTGCCAGCAGTTTGGGGCTAGCGGGAGGTCGCTACGAGCAGTACTTC
TRBD1	13	TRBV5-1	.	TRBJ1-2	CASSWTGVHGYTF	TGCGCCAGCAGCTGGACAGGGGTGCATGGCTACACCTTC
TRBD2	16	TRBV7-8	.	TRBJ2-1	CASSSSAGGGYNEQFF	TGTGCCAGCAGCTCCTCAGCGGGAGGAGGGTACAATGAGCAGTTCTTC
.	13	TRBV28	.	TRBJ1-5	CASSLRSNQPQHF	TGTGCCAGCAGTTTGCGAAGCAATCAGCCCCAGCATTTT
TRBD1	16	TRBV5-1	.	TRBJ2-1	CASSLTGTGSYNEQFF	TGCGCCAGCAGCTTGACCGGGACAGGCTCCTACAATGAGCAGTTCTTC
.	12	TRBV10-3	.	TRBJ1-1	CAISPGNTEAFF	TGTGCCATCAGTCCGGGGAACACTGAAGCTTTCTTT
.	13	TRBV29-1	.	TRBJ2-7	CSVEEAGIHEQYF	TGCAGCGTTGAAGAGGCAGGGATCCACGAGCAGTACTTC
.	13	TRBV7-9	once	TRBJ1-2	CASRPGTPYGYTF	TGTGCCAGCAGGCCCGGGACACCCTATGGCTACACCTTC
TRBD1	14	TRBV2	.	TRBJ2-5	CASRKGTGEETQYF	TGTGCCAGCAGGAAGGGGACAGGCGAAGAGACCCAGTACTTC
TRBD1	14	TRBV18	.	TRBJ2-7	CASSPGTGLNEQYF	TGTGCCAGCTCACCGGGGACAGGGTTAAACGAGCAGTACTTC
.	16	TRBV4-1	.	TRBJ2-7	CASSQDHSAVTYEQYF	TGCGCCAGCAGCCAAGATCACTCCGCGGTTACCTACGAGCAGTACTTC
.	14	TRBV7-2	.	TRBJ1-1	CASSFQGRNTEAFF	TGTGCCAGCAGTTTCCAGGGCAGGAACACTGAAGCTTTCTTT
TRBD1	14	TRBV14	.	TRBJ2-7	CASRPTGGKDEQYF	TGTGCCAGCAGACCAACAGGGGGCAAGGACGAGCAGTACTTC
TRBD1	15	TRBV5-1	.	TRBJ1-1	CASSLFGQGRTEAFF	TGCGCCAGCAGCTTGTTCGGACAGGGACGCACTGAAGCTTTCTTT
.	14	TRBV27	.	TRBJ1-1	CASSYGGLNTEAFF	TGTGCCAGCAGTTATGGGGGCCTGAACACTGAAGCTTTCTTT
TRBD2	14	TRBV19	.	TRBJ2-1	CASSPSGGIGEQFF	TGTGCCAGTAGTCCGTCGGGGGGAATAGGCGAGCAGTTCTTC
TRBD1	16	TRBV7-9	.	TRBJ2-7	CASSHRTGGASYEQYF	TGTGCCAGCAGCCATCGGACAGGGGGCGCATCCTACGAGCAGTACTTC
TRBD1	11	TRBV2	.	TRBJ1-2	CMKRGQGGYTF	TGTATGAAAAGGGGGCAGGGGGGCTACACCTTC
TRBD2	15	TRBV5-4	.	TRBJ2-5	CASSFGPSGTETQYF	TGTGCCAGCAGCTTTGGGCCTAGCGGGACGGAGACCCAGTACTTC
TRBD1	15	TRBV5-1	.	TRBJ2-5	CASRKLGTVQETQYF	TGCGCCAGCAGGAAACTCGGGACAGTTCAAGAGACCCAGTACTTC
.	16	TRBV5-1	.	TRBJ1-5	CASSLVPGGGNQPQHF	TGCGCCAGCAGCTTGGTGCCCGGGGGAGGCAATCAGCCCCAGCATTTT
.	17	TRBV18	.	TRBJ2-5	CASSLRESTVLAETQYF	TGTGCCAGCTCACTCCGGGAGTCGACAGTGTTGGCAGAGACCCAGTACTTC
.	14	TRBV5-6	.	TRBJ2-2	CASSFEGGAGELFF	TGTGCCAGCAGCTTTGAAGGAGGGGCCGGGGAGCTGTTTTTT
.	16	TRBV19	.	TRBJ2-2	CASSIFLTVSTGELFF	TGTGCCAGTAGTATTTTTTTGACAGTGAGTACCGGGGAGCTGTTTTTT
TRBD2	15	TRBV2	.	TRBJ2-3	CASARLAGYTDTQYF	TGTGCCAGCGCACGACTAGCGGGCTACACAGATACGCAGTATTTT
.	16	TRBV28	.	TRBJ1-4	CASTPVRPSTNEKLFF	TGTGCCAGCACTCCCGTGCGCCCTTCAACTAATGAAAAACTGTTTTTT
.	15	TRBV14	.	TRBJ1-5	CASSLDGHSNQPQHF	TGTGCCAGCAGTCTGGACGGACATAGCAATCAGCCCCAGCATTTT
TRBD1	15	TRBV6-1	.	TRBJ2-1	CASSMTGGSYNEQFF	TGTGCCAGCAGTATGACAGGGGGGTCCTACAATGAGCAGTTCTTC
.	14	TRBV29-1	once	TRBJ1-5	CSVGESGGRQPQHF	TGCAGCGTTGGGGAGTCGGGGGGCAGGCAGCCCCAGCATTTT
.	13	TRBV6-1	few	TRBJ1-5	CAGGTGPNQPQHF	TGTGCCGGGGGTACAGGGCCCAATCAGCCCCAGCATTTT
TRBD2	15	TRBV18	.	TRBJ2-1	CASSPELAGAGEQFF	TGTGCCAGCTCACCCGAACTAGCGGGAGCGGGAGAGCAGTTCTTC
TRBD2	15	TRBV9	.	TRBJ2-1	CASSPGGRGYNEQFF	TGTGCCAGCAGCCCCGGGGGGAGGGGTTACAATGAGCAGTTCTTC
.	15	TRBV4-2	.	TRBJ1-3	CASSQDWTAGNTIYF	TGTGCCAGCAGCCAAGACTGGACAGCCGGAAACACCATATATTTT
TRBD2	18	TRBV9	.	TRBJ2-3	CASSVGGLAGGPRDTQYF	TGTGCCAGCAGCGTAGGGGGACTAGCGGGAGGGCCACGAGATACGCAGTATTTT